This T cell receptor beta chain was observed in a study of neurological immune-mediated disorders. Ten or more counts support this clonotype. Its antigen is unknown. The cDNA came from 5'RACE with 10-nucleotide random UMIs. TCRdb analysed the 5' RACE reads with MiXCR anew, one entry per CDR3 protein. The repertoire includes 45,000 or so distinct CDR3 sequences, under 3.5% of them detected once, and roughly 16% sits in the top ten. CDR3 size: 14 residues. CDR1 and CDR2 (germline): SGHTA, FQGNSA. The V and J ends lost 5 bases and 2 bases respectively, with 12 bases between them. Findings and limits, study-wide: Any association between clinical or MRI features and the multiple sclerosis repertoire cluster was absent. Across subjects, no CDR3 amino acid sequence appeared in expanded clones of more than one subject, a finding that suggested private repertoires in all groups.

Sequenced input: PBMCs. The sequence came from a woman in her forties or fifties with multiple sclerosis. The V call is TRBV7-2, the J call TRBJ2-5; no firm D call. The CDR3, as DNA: TGTGCCAGCAGCCCTGCCCACCTACAAGAGACCCAGTACTTC. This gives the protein CASSPAHLQETQYF.